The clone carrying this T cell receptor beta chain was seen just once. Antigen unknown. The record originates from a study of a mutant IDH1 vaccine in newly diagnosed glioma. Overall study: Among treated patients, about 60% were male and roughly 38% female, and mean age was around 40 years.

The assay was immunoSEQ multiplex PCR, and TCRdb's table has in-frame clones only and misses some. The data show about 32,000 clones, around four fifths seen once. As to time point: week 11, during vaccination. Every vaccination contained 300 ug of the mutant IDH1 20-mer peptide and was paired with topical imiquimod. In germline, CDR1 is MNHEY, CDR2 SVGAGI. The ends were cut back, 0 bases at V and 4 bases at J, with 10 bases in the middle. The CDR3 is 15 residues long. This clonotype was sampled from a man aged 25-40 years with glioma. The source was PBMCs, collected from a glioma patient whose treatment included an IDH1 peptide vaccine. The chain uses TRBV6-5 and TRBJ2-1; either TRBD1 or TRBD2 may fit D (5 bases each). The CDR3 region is CASSYSGAEYNEQFF. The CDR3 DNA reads TGTGCCAGCAGTTACTCCGGGGCGGAATACAATGAGCAGTTCTTC.